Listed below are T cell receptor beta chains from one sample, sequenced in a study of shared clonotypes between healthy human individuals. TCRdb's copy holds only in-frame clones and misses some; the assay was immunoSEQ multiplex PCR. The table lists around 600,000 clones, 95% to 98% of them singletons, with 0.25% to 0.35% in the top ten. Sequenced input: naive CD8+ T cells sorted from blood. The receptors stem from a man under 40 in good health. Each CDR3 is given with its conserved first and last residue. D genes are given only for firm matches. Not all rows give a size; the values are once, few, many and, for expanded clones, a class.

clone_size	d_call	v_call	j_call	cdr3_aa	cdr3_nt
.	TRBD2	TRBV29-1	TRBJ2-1	CSFHLAGGYEQFF	TGCAGCTTCCACCTAGCGGGAGGCTATGAGCAGTTCTTC
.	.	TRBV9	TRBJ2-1	CASSAIQGGNEQFF	TGTGCCAGCAGCGCTATACAGGGAGGGAATGAGCAGTTCTTC
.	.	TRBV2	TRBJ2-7	CASRGHEQYF	TGTGCCAGCCGGGGCCACGAGCAGTACTTC
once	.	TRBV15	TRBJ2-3	CATSNDRKLNTDTQYF	TGTGCCACCAGCAACGATAGGAAGCTGAACACAGATACGCAGTATTTT
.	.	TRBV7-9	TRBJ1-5	CASSMRDKIRRQPQHF	TGTGCCAGCAGCATGAGGGACAAAATCCGGAGGCAGCCCCAGCATTTT
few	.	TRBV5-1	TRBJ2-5	CASSSYQETQYF	TGCGCCAGCAGCTCGTACCAAGAGACCCAGTACTTC
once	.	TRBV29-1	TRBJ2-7	CSVEAGTYEQYF	TGCAGCGTTGAGGCCGGGACCTACGAGCAGTACTTC
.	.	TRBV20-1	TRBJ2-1	CSARVDEQFF	TGCAGTGCTAGAGTGGATGAGCAGTTCTTC
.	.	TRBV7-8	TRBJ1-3	CAISTGVSGNTIYF	TGTGCCATTTCAACTGGGGTATCCGGAAACACCATATATTTT
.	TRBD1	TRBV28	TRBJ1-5	CASRYTRTGSNQPQHF	TGTGCCAGCAGGTATACCCGGACAGGGAGCAATCAGCCCCAGCATTTT
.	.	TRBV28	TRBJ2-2	CASSTQEVKYAANTGELFF	TGTGCCAGCAGCACCCAGGAGGTCAAGTACGCAGCGAACACCGGGGAGCTGTTTTTT
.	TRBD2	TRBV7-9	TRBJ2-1	CASSNPRLAIIEQFF	TGTGCCAGCAGTAATCCGCGACTAGCGATAATTGAGCAGTTCTTC
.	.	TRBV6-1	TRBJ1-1	CASSDFGGTEAFF	TGTGCCAGCAGTGATTTTGGGGGCACTGAAGCTTTCTTT
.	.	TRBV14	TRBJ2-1	CASSQWDNEQFF	TGTGCCAGCAGCCAATGGGACAATGAGCAGTTCTTC
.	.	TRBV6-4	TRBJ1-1	CASSGKNGAEAFF	TGTGCCAGCAGTGGTAAAAACGGGGCTGAAGCTTTCTTT
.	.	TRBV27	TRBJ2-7	CASSPDVGVDEQYF	TGTGCCAGCAGTCCGGACGTAGGTGTCGACGAGCAGTACTTC
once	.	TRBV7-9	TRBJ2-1	CASSWPPDNEQFF	TGTGCCAGCAGCTGGCCCCCGGACAATGAGCAGTTCTTC
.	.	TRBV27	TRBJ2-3	CASSERADTQYF	TGTGCCAGCTCAGAGCGGGCAGATACGCAGTATTTT
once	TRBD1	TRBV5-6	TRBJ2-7	CASSHRDRHYEQYF	TGTGCCAGCAGCCACCGGGACAGACACTACGAGCAGTACTTC
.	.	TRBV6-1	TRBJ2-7	CASSENGQTYEQYF	TGTGCCAGCAGTGAGAACGGGCAGACCTACGAGCAGTACTTC
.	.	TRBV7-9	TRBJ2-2	CGAVGHISNTGELFF	TGTGGAGCGGTGGGCCACATCTCGAACACCGGGGAGCTGTTTTTT
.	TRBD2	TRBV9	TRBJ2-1	CASSGFSGSSYNEQFF	TGTGCCAGCAGCGGGTTTAGCGGGAGCTCCTACAATGAGCAGTTCTTC
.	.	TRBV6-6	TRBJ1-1	CASSYPWDLNTEAFF	TGTGCCAGCAGTTACCCTTGGGACCTGAACACTGAAGCTTTCTTT
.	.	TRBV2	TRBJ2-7	CASIADEQYF	TGTGCCAGCATCGCGGACGAGCAGTACTTC
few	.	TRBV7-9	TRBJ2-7	CASSSTLDSTYEQYF	TGTGCCAGCAGCTCTACGCTGGACAGTACCTACGAGCAGTACTTC
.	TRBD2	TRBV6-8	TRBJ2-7	CASSYGREGLEQYF	TGTGCCAGCAGTTACGGGCGGGAGGGCCTCGAGCAGTACTTC
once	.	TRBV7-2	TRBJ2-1	CASSFTWDVSSYNEQFF	TGTGCCAGCAGCTTTACCTGGGACGTGAGCTCCTACAATGAGCAGTTCTTC
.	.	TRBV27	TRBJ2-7	CASSLGWRTYEQYF	TGTGCCAGCAGTTTGGGTTGGCGGACCTACGAGCAGTACTTC
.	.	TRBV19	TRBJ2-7	CASSIKGHSSSYEQYF	TGTGCCAGTAGTATAAAGGGACATTCGAGCTCCTACGAGCAGTACTTC
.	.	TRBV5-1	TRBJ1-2	CASSDAGTDNNYGYTF	TGCGCCAGCAGCGATGCCGGGACCGATAATAACTATGGCTACACCTTC
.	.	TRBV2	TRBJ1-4	CASSEGETRPTNEKLFF	TGTGCCAGCAGTGAGGGGGAGACCCGCCCAACTAATGAAAAACTGTTTTTT
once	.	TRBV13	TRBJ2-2	CASSPGTGNTGELFF	TGTGCCAGCAGCCCTGGGACGGGGAACACCGGGGAGCTGTTTTTT
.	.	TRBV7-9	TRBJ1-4	CASSGTRDTKKLFF	TGTGCCAGCAGTGGGACCCGGGACACCAAAAAACTGTTTTTT
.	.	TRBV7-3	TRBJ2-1	CASSSGLREQFF	TGTGCCAGCAGCTCGGGACTGCGTGAGCAGTTCTTC
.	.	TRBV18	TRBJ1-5	CASSPVGKQGLLSNQPQHF	TGTGCCAGCTCACCTGTCGGTAAACAGGGTCTGCTTAGCAATCAGCCCCAGCATTTT
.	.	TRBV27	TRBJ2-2	CASSLQGLGTGELFF	TGTGCCAGCAGTCTCCAAGGGTTGGGGACCGGGGAGCTGTTTTTT
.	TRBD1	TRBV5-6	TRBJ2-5	CASSLRFRGTGETQYF	TGTGCCAGCAGCTTGAGGTTCCGGGGGACAGGAGAGACCCAGTACTTC
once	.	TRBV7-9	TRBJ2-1	CASSPHGDNEQFF	TGTGCCAGCAGCCCGCATGGGGACAATGAGCAGTTCTTC
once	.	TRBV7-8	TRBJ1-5	CASSLAGQGNQPQHF	TGTGCCAGCAGCTTAGCTGGACAAGGCAATCAGCCCCAGCATTTT
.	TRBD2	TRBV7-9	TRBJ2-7	CASTLGLAGAEQYF	TGTGCCAGCACCTTGGGACTAGCGGGAGCCGAGCAGTACTTC
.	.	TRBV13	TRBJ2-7	CASSLKPGEQYF	TGTGCCAGCAGCCTAAAACCCGGGGAGCAGTACTTC
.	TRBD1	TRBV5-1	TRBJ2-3	CASSLGQGGTDTQYF	TGCGCCAGCAGCCTTGGACAGGGGGGGACAGATACGCAGTATTTT
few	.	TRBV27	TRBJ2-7	CASTFTGSYEQYF	TGTGCCAGCACCTTTACGGGGAGCTACGAGCAGTACTTC
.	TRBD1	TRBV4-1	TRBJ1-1	CASSHPTGGGYTEAFF	TGCGCCAGCAGCCACCCGACAGGGGGCGGTTACACTGAAGCTTTCTTT
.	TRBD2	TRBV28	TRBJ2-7	CASSLGGRSYEQYF	TGTGCCAGCAGTCTGGGGGGGAGATCCTACGAGCAGTACTTC
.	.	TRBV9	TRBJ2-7	CASSPASGGPSSYEQYF	TGTGCCAGCAGCCCTGCAAGTGGGGGGCCCAGCTCCTACGAGCAGTACTTC
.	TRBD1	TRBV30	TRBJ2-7	CAWSPPDRALIVVEQYF	TGTGCCTGGAGTCCCCCTGACAGGGCTCTCATCGTTGTCGAGCAGTACTTC
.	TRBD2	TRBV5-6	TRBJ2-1	CASSLALAGRYNEQFF	TGTGCCAGCAGCTTGGCTCTAGCGGGGCGGTACAATGAGCAGTTCTTC
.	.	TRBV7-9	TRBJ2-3	CASSYPGQDTQYF	TGTGCCAGCAGCTATCCGGGCCAGGATACGCAGTATTTT
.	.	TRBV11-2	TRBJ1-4	CASSSLNEKLFF	TGTGCCAGCAGCTCCCTCAACGAAAAACTGTTTTTT
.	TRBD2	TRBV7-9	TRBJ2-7	CASSYPSGSYEQYF	TGTGCCAGCAGCTACCCTAGCGGTTCCTACGAGCAGTACTTC
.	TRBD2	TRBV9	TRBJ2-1	CASTKGLADYNEQFF	TGTGCCAGCACAAAGGGACTAGCGGACTACAATGAGCAGTTCTTC
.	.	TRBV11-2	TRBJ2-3	CASSFIAPSLYF	TGTGCCAGCAGCTTCATTGCGCCCTCGCTGTATTTT
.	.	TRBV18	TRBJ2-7	CASSPQKKGSYEQYF	TGTGCCAGCTCACCACAAAAAAAGGGGTCCTACGAGCAGTACTTC
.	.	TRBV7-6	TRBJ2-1	CASSWTRDEQFF	TGTGCCAGCAGCTGGACTCGTGATGAGCAGTTCTTC